These T cell receptor beta chains were read from a single sample in a study of blood T cell repertoires in COVID-19. Sequencing was performed with immunoSEQ multiplex PCR; in TCRdb, only in-frame clones are kept and a portion is missing. The repertoire holds about 35,000 clones, with 75% to 90% as singletons. Sequencing was done on a sample of peripheral blood. Source of these receptors: a man aged 55 to 70 with active or convalescent COVID-19. Both conserved end residues are trimmed from each CDR3.

V	J	CDR3
TRBV29-1	TRBJ1-6	SGHSRQLNSPLH
TRBV5-1	TRBJ1-1	ASSGQGLNTEAF
TRBV5-1	TRBJ1-2	ASSSAGGGYT
TRBV19	TRBJ1-5	ASSAKGTWANQPQH
TRBV2	TRBJ1-1	ASRRTGGGLGDTEAF
TRBV5-5	TRBJ1-2	ASSLRGGEGYT
TRBV25-1	TRBJ1-4	ASSEGTGWDEKLF
TRBV18	TRBJ1-2	ASSEGQDYGYT
TRBV13	TRBJ1-2	ASSVLNREYNGYT
TRBV6-5	TRBJ1-1	ASNHRTGVGTEAF
TRBV6-5	TRBJ2-1	ASRTSIRNEQF
TRBV5-1	TRBJ2-2	ASSPVLAGTGELF
TRBV27	TRBJ2-1	ASSSTGYNEQF
TRBV19	TRBJ2-3	ASSLGTGEGTDTQY
TRBV5-1	TRBJ2-3	ASVRGDVSTDTQY
TRBV28	TRBJ1-6	ASSSAGINSPLH
TRBV7-9	TRBJ1-2	ASSLDVRGQVGYGYT
TRBV6-5	TRBJ2-1	ASRASGVNEQF
TRBV19	TRBJ1-5	ASREDRFLNQPQH
TRBV5-4	TRBJ2-3	ASSLNSGGGTDTQY
TRBV7-2	TRBJ1-4	ASSLNHREKLF
TRBV5-1	TRBJ1-1	ASSLGDRAVGTEAF
TRBV4-1	TRBJ1-5	ASSQDPLNQPQH
TRBV15	TRBJ1-5	ATSREIGRGNQPQH
TRBV5-4	TRBJ2-2	ASSFGTGSTGELF
TRBV19	TRBJ1-6	ASSIFPGSDNSPLH
TRBV4-1	TRBJ2-1	ASSQGIASGRHNEQF
TRBV7-9	TRBJ1-6	ASSLIEGANSPLH
TRBV4-3	TRBJ2-1	ASSQETSGLPGSIFYNEQF
TRBV28	TRBJ1-4	ASSPTGGLEKLF
TRBV3-1/TRBV3-2	TRBJ2-5	ASSHPGQPFQETQY
TRBV7-9	TRBJ1-1	ASSLAPDTGAF
TRBV2	TRBJ2-3	ASSERGGYTDTQY